The 28 T cell receptor beta chains presented below share a single source sample, sequenced in a study of post-analysis software for immune sequencing data (dated by TCRdb to between 2014 and 2016). Broader findings and caveats from the paper: Significantly higher frequencies in patients than in controls were found for a few TRBV segments, including TRBV5-6, TRBV5-1 and TRBV20-1.

Their antigens remain unidentified. The library relied on PCR. Sequencing was performed on an Illumina HiSeq 2500. To reduce PCR and sequencing biases, unique molecular identifiers were incorporated into the TCR beta cDNA libraries. TCRdb cleaned the public reads at Q25 with fastp, built clones with MiXCR and kept in-frame beta chains. Every entry covers one CDR3 protein and lists the most common genes and DNA from its rows. This sample comprises 750,000 to 900,000 distinct CDR3 sequences, around 46% of them detected only once. The ten largest clones capture roughly 4.4% of the sample. Sequencing was done on a sample of blood. All receptors derive from a girl aged 10 to 17 with multiple sclerosis.

This chain joins TRBV6-1 and TRBJ2-1, with 11 nucleotides matching TRBD1. J gave up 7 bases and V 3 bases, and 2 bases lay outside the gene matches. Germline CDR1 and CDR2: MNHNS and SASEGT. The CDR3 is 14 amino acids. The CDR3 nucleotides read TGTGCCAGCAGTGACGGACAGGGGGCTAATGAGCAGTTCTTC. Translating gives CASSDGQGANEQFF.

This CDR3 reads CASSFSGHSSGANVLTF. The CDR3 bases are TGTGCCAGCAGTTTTTCGGGACACAGCTCTGGGGCCAACGTCCTGACTTTC. The genes are TRBV12-3 or TRBV12-4 and TRBJ2-6; a possible D gene is TRBD1 (6 bases). This CDR3 comprises 17 residues. With 3 bases removed from V and 0 bases from J, the gap between germline ends came to 12 bases.

This clonotype came up a few times. The genes are TRBV6-5 and TRBJ2-7; D remains unclear. Per germline, CDR1 MNHEY and CDR2 SVGAGI. Trimming shortened V by 0 bases and J by 6 bases, and 9 bases separated the two germline ends. This CDR3 has 13 amino acids. Here the CDR3 reads CASSYSAQLEQYF. The CDR3 bases are TGTGCCAGCAGTTACTCGGCGCAGCTCGAGCAGTACTTC.

The chain joins TRBV5-5 to TRBJ2-1, with 9 bases aligning to TRBD2. The V and J ends lost 5 bases and 5 bases, in that order; junction bases with no gene match: 17. This CDR3 has 18 residues. Germline lookup yields CDR1 SGHKS and CDR2 YYEKEE (reference sequence). The CDR3 is CASRTTGGLASWNNEQFF. The DNA of the CDR3 is TGTGCCAGCAGGACCACCGGGGGACTAGCCAGCTGGAACAATGAGCAGTTCTTC. Combining the CDR3 with reference TRBV5-5 and TRBJ2-1 gives the whole variable domain DAGVTQSPTHLIKTRGQQVTLRCSPISGHKSVSWYQQVLGQGPQFIFQYYEKEERGRGNFPDRFSARQFPNYSSELNVNALLLGDSALYLCASRTTGGLASWNNEQFFGPGTRLTVL.

The chain links TRBV11-2 to TRBJ2-1; a possible D gene is TRBD2 (6 bases). The length of the CDR3 is 14 residues. Trimming took off 3 bases at V and 9 bases at J, with 15 bases between the two ends. CDR1 and CDR2 (germline): SGHAT, FQNNGV. The CDR3 loop is CASSFGTPRPEQFF. Here the CDR3 DNA reads TGTGCCAGCAGCTTCGGGACTCCCCGCCCTGAGCAGTTCTTC.

The rearrangement joins TRBV12-3 or TRBV12-4 to TRBJ2-3, with D hard to call. The CDR3 extends over 12 amino acids. Trimming cost V 7 bases and J 11 bases, with 16 bases left between them. The CDR3: CASTLGSWGQYF. The CDR3 coding sequence is TGTGCCAGCACCCTAGGGTCCTGGGGGCAGTATTTT.

This CDR3 is CASSHHSQETQYF. The CDR3 DNA follows: TGCGCCAGCAGCCACCACAGTCAAGAGACCCAGTACTTC. The chain joins TRBV4-3 to TRBJ2-5; no definite D call. CDR1 LGHNA and CDR2 YSLEER come from the germline V gene. The V and J ends lost 3 bases and 2 bases respectively, with 7 bases between them. This CDR3 spans 13 amino acids.

The V gene is TRBV7-9, the J gene TRBJ1-4, with 8 nucleotides matching TRBD1. Trimming removed 5 bases from V and 7 bases from J; junction bases left unmatched: 6. There are 14 residues in the CDR3. In germline, CDR1 is SEHNR, CDR2 FQNEAQ (reference sequence). The CDR3 loop is CASSRTGLSEKLFF. CDR3 sequence (DNA): TGTGCCAGCAGCCGGACAGGGTTGAGTGAAAAACTGTTTTTT.

This clonotype has only a few counts. The chain uses TRBV9 and TRBJ2-1, with D perhaps being TRBD1 or TRBD2 (5 bases each). Between the trimmed V and J ends, which lost 7 bases and 5 bases, there was a span of 13 bases. This CDR3 region has 13 residues. Germline CDR1 is SGDLS and CDR2 is YYNGEE. In DNA, the CDR3 is TGTGCCAGCGGGGCGGGCTCGGACAATGAGCAGTTCTTC. This encodes CASGAGSDNEQFF. The full variable domain, in which reference TRBV9 and TRBJ2-1 provide the parts outside the CDR3, is DSGVTQTPKHLITATGQRVTLRCSPRSGDLSVYWYQQSLDQGLQFLIQYYNGEERAKGNILERFSAQQFPDLHSELNLSSLELGDSALYFCASGAGSDNEQFFGPGTRLTVL.

This clonotype was recorded a few times. The chain has TRBV20-1 and TRBJ2-3; TRBD1 is a possible D gene (5 bases). Germline V gives CDR1 DFQATT, CDR2 SNEGSKA (reference sequence). CDR3 length equals 15 residues. V was pared by 0 bases and J by 4 bases, with 14 bases between. The CDR3 loop reads CSARDWGVLADTQYF. In DNA form, the CDR3 reads TGCAGTGCTAGAGATTGGGGCGTCCTGGCAGATACGCAGTATTTT.

The chain is built from TRBV20-1 and TRBJ2-7; 7 bases line up with TRBD2. The J call may be in error: the DNA end matches TRBJ2-4 better. The CDR3 contains 14 residues. Germline loops: CDR1 DFQATT, CDR2 SNEGSKA (reference sequence). CDR3 amino acids: CSARDLTSIYIQYF. The CDR3 coding sequence is TGCAGTGCTAGAGATTTGACTAGCATTTACATTCAGTACTTC.

V and J are TRBV24-1 and TRBJ2-1; tentative D call: TRBD2 (6 bases). Germline CDR1 is KGHDR and CDR2 is SFDVKD. This CDR3 has 16 amino acids. Trimming removed 0 bases at V and 6 bases at J, with 14 bases between. CDR3 in amino acids: CATSDLYGSSPNEQFF. In nucleotides, the CDR3 is TGTGCCACCAGTGATTTGTACGGGAGTTCCCCCAATGAGCAGTTCTTC.

This clonotype was seen only a few times. J is TRBJ2-5 and V is TRBV7-9; TRBD2 agrees at 9 bases. Germline values: CDR1 SEHNR, CDR2 FQNEAQ (reference sequence). The V segment lost 1 base and the J segment 5 bases; nucleotides outside the gene matches: 2. This CDR3 spans 14 amino acids. The CDR3, as DNA: TGTGCCAGCAGCTTAGTGCTAGCGGGGGAGACCCAGTACTTC. It is translated as CASSLVLAGETQYF.

The chain is built from TRBV11-3 and TRBJ2-5; 7 nucleotides agree with TRBD1. Per germline, CDR1 SGHNT and CDR2 YENEEA. V was pared by 5 bases and J by 3 bases, with 12 bases of the junction left unmatched. CDR3 length: 16 amino acids. Written as DNA, the CDR3 is TGTGCCAGCAGCCCATACACAGGGGAAAAGGAAGAGACCCAGTACTTC. Translated, it gives CASSPYTGEKEETQYF.

The genes are TRBV9 and TRBJ2-5; D perhaps matches TRBD1 (6 bases). Germline V gives CDR1 SGDLS, CDR2 YYNGEE. This CDR3 is built from 18 residues. V was clipped by 3 bases and J by 5 bases, with 26 bases between them. In nucleotides, the CDR3 is TGTGCCAGCAGCGGTGCTCTTTGGGGGCAGGAAGAGGGGGAGACCCAGTACTTC. Protein: CASSGALWGQEEGETQYF.

This clonotype has a handful of counts. This chain uses TRBV9 with TRBJ1-1, with 8 positions matching TRBD1. The CDR3 consists of 15 residues. The V gene end was trimmed by 3 bases and the J gene end by 4 bases; junction bases not matched to a gene: 8. Germline V gene sequence: CDR1 SGDLS, CDR2 YYNGEE. For the CDR3, the DNA is TGTGCCAGCAGCGCCTCCGGGACAGGATCCACTGAAGCTTTCTTT. Residues: CASSASGTGSTEAFF.

For this clonotype: A read error may account for a junction end that differs from germline. This sequence joins TRBV29-1 and TRBJ2-3; 12 bases map to TRBD2. This CDR3 spans 15 amino acids. In germline, CDR1 is SQVTM, CDR2 ANQGSEA. The CDR3 is CGVPRLAGATDTQYF. CDR3 sequence (DNA): TGCGGCGTTCCTCGACTAGCGGGAGCCACAGATACGCAGTATTTT.

The table lists this clonotype with a few counts. The chain joins TRBV20-1 to TRBJ2-1, with D possibly being TRBD1 (6 bases). V dropped 6 bases and J dropped 8 bases, with 11 bases sitting between them. CDR1 is DFQATT, CDR2 SNEGSKA, per germline (reference sequence). The CDR3 has 11 residues. CDR3 in amino acids: CSAKQGYEQFF. For the CDR3, the DNA is TGCAGTGCAAAACAGGGATATGAGCAGTTCTTC.

The chain carries TRBV12-3 or TRBV12-4 and TRBJ1-4, with D tentatively TRBD1 (6 bases). V dropped 7 bases and J dropped 5 bases, with 14 bases sitting between them. CDR3 size: 14 residues. This CDR3 reads CASNRGGANEKLFF. The CDR3 DNA reads as TGTGCCAGCAACCGTGGGGGGGCCAATGAAAAACTGTTTTTT.

V gene TRBV19 combines with J gene TRBJ2-7; TRBD1 matches at 7 bases. The CDR3 consists of 15 residues. Germline-derived CDR1 and CDR2 are LNHDA and SQIVND (reference sequence). Trimming removed 5 bases from V and 1 base from J; junction bases left unmatched: 8. For the CDR3, the DNA is TGTGCCAGTAGTGCGAAGGGGACAGTATCCTACGAGCAGTACTTC. The encoded protein is CASSAKGTVSYEQYF.

V and J are TRBV6-1 and TRBJ2-7; D is unresolved. V lost 2 bases and J lost 2, with 13 bases in between. CDR1 is MNHNS, CDR2 SASEGT, per germline. The CDR3 has 15 residues. CDR3 coding DNA: TGTGCCAGCAGTGAAATAAGGTTTTCGGCCTACGAGCAGTACTTC. Amino acids: CASSEIRFSAYEQYF.

The genes are TRBV28 and TRBJ2-6; D uncertain. Germline values: CDR1 MDHEN, CDR2 SYDVKM. The CDR3 runs to 18 residues. V was trimmed by 2 bases and J by 0 bases, leaving 14 bases between them. CDR3 loop: CASSLARYFSSGANVLTF. For the CDR3, the DNA is TGTGCCAGCAGTTTAGCCCGGTACTTTAGCTCTGGGGCCAACGTCCTGACTTTC.

This chain uses TRBV15 with TRBJ2-3; 7 bases fit TRBD1. The germline V gene encodes CDR1 LNHNV and CDR2 YYDKDF (reference sequence). The trim removed 0 bases at V and 6 bases at J, leaving 15 bases unmatched. The CDR3 runs to 18 residues. The CDR3 here is CATSRDLGGFPGGDTQYF. The CDR3 nucleotides are TGTGCCACCAGCAGAGATTTAGGGGGCTTCCCAGGCGGGGATACGCAGTATTTT. Full variable domain (remainder filled in from reference TRBV15 and TRBJ2-3): DAMVIQNPRYQVTQFGKPVTLSCSQTLNHNVMYWYQQKSSQAPKLLFHYYDKDFNNEADTPDNFQSRRPNTSFCFLDIRSPGLGDTAMYLCATSRDLGGFPGGDTQYFGPGTRLTVL.

This chain links TRBV30 with TRBJ2-4; D may match TRBD1 or TRBD2 (5 bases each). CDR1 is GTSNPN, CDR2 SVGIG, per germline (reference sequence). The CDR3 is made up of 11 amino acids. V was clipped by 3 bases and J by 13 bases, with 13 bases between them. The CDR3 sequence is CAWSGTREQYF. DNA of the CDR3: TGTGCCTGGAGCGGGACCAGGGAGCAGTACTTC.

The V and J genes are TRBV4-3 and TRBJ2-7; D is perhaps TRBD1 (5 bases). V shed 0 bases and J shed 3 bases, with 9 bases lying between them. The CDR3 totals 14 residues. Germline CDR1 LGHNA, CDR2 YSLEER. The CDR3 is CASSQDVQVYEQYF. The DNA of the CDR3 is TGCGCCAGCAGCCAAGACGTACAGGTCTACGAGCAGTACTTC.

This clonotype was observed a few times. The rearrangement links TRBV5-1 to TRBJ1-2, with D possibly TRBD1 on 5 matching bases. This CDR3 comprises 14 residues. Trimming took 7 bases from V and 6 from J, leaving 19 bases between them. Looked up from germline, CDR1 is SGHRS and CDR2 is YFSETQ. Written as DNA, the CDR3 is TGCGCCAGCGGACGGGGGTCTCTGTCAGATGGCTACACCTTC. The encoded protein is CASGRGSLSDGYTF.

This chain connects TRBV15 to TRBJ2-6; D not certain. Germline V CDR1 and CDR2: LNHNV, YYDKDF (reference sequence). Deletions cut 0 bases from V and 1 base from J, with 7 bases between. The CDR3 has 16 residues. CDR3 nucleotide sequence: TGTGCCACCAGCAGAGATGGGGTTTCTGGGGCCAACGTCCTGACTTTC. This sequence encodes CATSRDGVSGANVLTF.

This clonotype occurred once. V gene TRBV12-3 or TRBV12-4 combines with J gene TRBJ1-5, with 10 bases matching TRBD1. The CDR3 covers 16 residues. Unmatched junction bases numbered 6, after V lost 4 bases and J lost 3 bases. CDR3 DNA sequence: TGTGCCAGCAGTTCTAGGACAGGGGGTTTCAATCAGCCCCAGCATTTT. Translation: CASSSRTGGFNQPQHF.